This TCR beta chain was captured in a study of blood T cell repertoires in COVID-19. For the study at large: COVID-19 samples from acute and convalescent phases originated in the United States, Italy and Spain.

Original analysis: The authors estimated nucleated cell counts from reference gene primer amplification. The protocol was immunoSEQ multiplex PCR, while the TCRdb copy is restricted to in-frame clones and leaves out a portion. Clonal size and the V and J genes are those of that table, whereas D and trimming came from the DNA. The sample has more than 350,000 clones; around nine tenths are singletons. Participants spanned ages about 18 to 100 years and resided in 20 to 30 US areas. Researchers sorted participants into cohorts using their self-reported clinical history. Germline CDR1 is SEHNR and CDR2 is FQNEAQ (reference sequence). Trimming pared 5 bases from V and 2 bases from J, leaving 13 bases between. The CDR3 is 14 residues long.

The genes are TRBV7-9 and TRBJ2-7, with D possibly TRBD1 on 6 matching bases. This sequence was found in a woman aged 18-29 years who had been exposed to COVID-19. Material for sequencing was PBMCs or T cells enriched from blood (not recorded which). The CDR3 nucleotides read TGTGCCAGCAGCACCCTGACAGGCCCCTACGAGCAGTACTTC. Residues: CASSTLTGPYEQYF.